The present entry profiles one T cell receptor beta chain with its context. The antigen remains undetermined. These data originate in a study of cytomegalovirus exposure and HLA in healthy donors. Overall study: Inside one of the first data releases sat 75 million to 100 million unique TCRs taken from HLA-typed donors.

The PCR used 60 Vbeta and 13 Jbeta primers. Authors' methods: Counted up in a later analysis, unique TCR beta chains came to 60 million to 95 million, with about 10 million shared. The assay was immunoSEQ multiplex PCR, and TCRdb's table has in-frame clones only and misses some. The V and J calls and clone size come from that table; D and trimming were worked out from the DNA. The sample includes fewer than 150,000 clones, 73% of them seen just once. Study outcomes and limitations: Association of some 18,000 TCR beta sequences with HLA alleles was found at 0.05 false discovery rate in a later analysis. From TCR beta sequences, most subjects' HLA-A and HLA-B alleles were reportedly predicted accurately.

Per germline, CDR1 LNHDA and CDR2 SQIVND (reference sequence). The CDR3 has 13 amino acids. V lost 8 bases to trimming and J lost 0 bases, with 8 bases between them. Sample: PBMCs. The receptor was derived from a human donor in good health. The genes are TRBV19 and TRBJ2-1, with D hard to call. The CDR3 spells CASQANSYNEQFF. CDR3 sequence (DNA): TGTGCCAGTCAGGCAAACTCCTACAATGAGCAGTTCTTC.